This T cell receptor (beta chain) was sequenced during a study of blood T cells in healthy people across ages. Extractions gave at least 5 micrograms of total RNA per sample. With regard to this clonotype: The antigen is undetermined.

Germline V gives CDR1 DFQATT, CDR2 SNEGSKA (reference sequence). V was shortened by 5 bases and J by 0 bases, with 5 bases between the two germline ends. The CDR3 length is 12 residues. Study results and limitations: It was found that TCR beta diversity correlated strongly with the percentage of naive T cells.

Together with a sample-barcoded 5' primer, a J-beta primer mix was included in a second PCR lasting about 7 to 11 cycles. With 12 random nucleotides, a template-switch adaptor tagged each individual cDNA molecule. TCRdb redid the calling of the 5' RACE reads with MiXCR, one entry per CDR3 protein. The table records a few hundred thousand distinct CDR3 sequences, approximately 30% of them present only once. The sequence was collected from a woman aged 70-85 years in good health. V gene TRBV20-1 combines with J gene TRBJ2-1, with D unresolved. The source material was blood. CDR3 region: CSAPTSYNEQFF. CDR3 nucleotides: TGCAGTGCTCCAACCTCCTACAATGAGCAGTTCTTC.